The T cell receptor (beta chain) described here comes from a study of shared clonotypes between healthy human individuals. The CDR3 runs 13 residues. Between the trimmed V and J ends, which lost 1 base and 2 bases, there was a span of 7 bases. Germline V gene sequence: CDR1 SGDLS, CDR2 YYNGEE. A remark on this clone: What it binds is not known.

Donors comprised healthy HIV-negative adults lacking recent acute infections or vaccinations. The protocol was immunoSEQ multiplex PCR, while the TCRdb copy is restricted to in-frame clones and leaves out a portion. In the table there are millions of clones, about 92% of which are singletons. General study points: Naive subsets, compared against memory subsets, generally had larger estimated richness values.

The gene calls are TRBV9 and TRBJ2-7, with D tentatively TRBD1 (5 bases). The receptor comes from a man between 18 and 29 years old in good health. Some clones in this sample may be carry-over from other donors' samples. Sequencing was carried out using naive CD4+ T cells from PBMCs. Sample subset: CD45RA+ positively selected. In DNA, the CDR3 is TGTGCCAGCAGCGTAACAGGCGCCTACGAGCAGTACTTC. Its translation is CASSVTGAYEQYF.